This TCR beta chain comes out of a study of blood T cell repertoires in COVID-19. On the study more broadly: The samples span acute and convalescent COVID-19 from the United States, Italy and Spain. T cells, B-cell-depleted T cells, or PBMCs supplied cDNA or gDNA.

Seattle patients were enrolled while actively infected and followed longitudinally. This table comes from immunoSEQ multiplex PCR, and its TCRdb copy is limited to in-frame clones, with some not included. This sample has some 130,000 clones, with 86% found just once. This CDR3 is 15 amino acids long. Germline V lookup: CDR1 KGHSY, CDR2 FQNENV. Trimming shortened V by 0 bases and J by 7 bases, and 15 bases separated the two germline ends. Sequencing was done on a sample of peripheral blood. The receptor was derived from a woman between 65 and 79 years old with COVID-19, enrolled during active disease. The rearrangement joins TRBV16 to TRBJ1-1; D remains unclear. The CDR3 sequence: CASSQSGGGLDEAFF. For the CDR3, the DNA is TGTGCCAGCAGCCAATCGGGTGGAGGGCTTGATGAAGCTTTCTTT.